The 25 T cell receptor beta chains given below trace back to one sample, sequenced in a study of blood T cell repertoires in COVID-19. TCRdb's table, derived via immunoSEQ multiplex PCR, lists solely in-frame clones and lacks some. The sample has around 140,000 clones; about 87% are singletons. What was sequenced was PBMCs or T cells enriched from blood (not recorded which). The receptors shown here come from a man in his 60s who had recovered from COVID-19.

The CDR3 DNA reads as TGTGCCAGCAGTTGGATGGTCGGTAGCGGGAGGGCGAACACCGGGGAGCTGTTTTTT. Protein product: CASSWMVGSGRANTGELFF. V and J are TRBV27 and TRBJ2-2; 11 nucleotides line up with TRBD2. The CDR3 length is 19 residues. Germline V gives CDR1 MNHEY, CDR2 SMNVEV (reference sequence). Losses at the gene ends were 4 bases for V and 0 bases for J; bases not matched to a gene: 10.

The rearrangement uses TRBV2 and TRBJ2-2, with 9 positions matching TRBD2. The CDR3 spans 16 residues. The junction had 10 bases not matched to a gene; V was cut back by 7 bases and J by 4 bases. CDR1 is SNHLY and CDR2 is FYNNEI in the germline V gene. In nucleotides, the CDR3 is TGTGCCAGCAAGCTACTCGCGGGGGGGACCACCGGGGAGCTGTTTTTT. It encodes CASKLLAGGTTGELFF.

This chain connects TRBV4-2 to TRBJ2-2; 10 bases agree with TRBD1. With 1 base clipped from V and 4 bases from J, the junction kept 9 bases outside the gene matches. This CDR3 spans 18 amino acids. Germline CDR1 and CDR2: LGHNA and YNFKEQ. Here the CDR3 reads CASSQGARDRGSTGELFF. In nucleotides, the CDR3 is TGTGCCAGCAGCCAAGGTGCGAGGGACAGGGGATCCACCGGGGAGCTGTTTTTT.

The genes are TRBV9 and TRBJ1-2; D gene ambiguous. This CDR3 region has 15 residues. Germline V gene lookup returns CDR1 SGDLS and CDR2 YYNGEE. The V gene lost 0 bases and the J gene lost 0 bases, with 9 bases spanning the gap. CDR3 sequence (DNA): TGTGCCAGCAGCGTAGCCGGTCCCACTAACTATGGCTACACCTTC. Its translation is CASSVAGPTNYGYTF.

This chain links TRBV4-2 with TRBJ2-7, with 7 bases identical to TRBD2. Per the germline V gene, CDR1 is LGHNA and CDR2 is YNFKEQ. Trimming took 0 bases from V and 7 from J; bases not matched to a gene: 12. The CDR3 runs 16 residues. CDR3 amino acids: CASSQDWEGSLREQYF. CDR3 in DNA: TGTGCCAGCAGCCAAGATTGGGAGGGGAGTCTAAGGGAGCAGTACTTC.

The chain recombines TRBV5-6 with TRBJ2-5; D is uncertain. This CDR3 has 16 residues. Deletions cut 0 bases from V and 4 bases from J, with 16 bases between. Germline values: CDR1 SGHDT, CDR2 YYEEEE. The CDR3: CASSLVPLTAGETQYF. The CDR3 DNA is TGTGCCAGCAGCTTGGTCCCACTTACCGCCGGAGAGACCCAGTACTTC.

V usage is TRBV9 and J usage is TRBJ1-3; 7 bases are a match to TRBD1. The CDR3 has 15 amino acids. Trimming removed 4 bases from V and 4 bases from J; junction bases left unmatched: 8. The V gene's germline CDR1 is SGDLS and CDR2 YYNGEE. DNA of the CDR3: TGTGCCAGCAGCACACGACAGGGCGCGGGAAACACCATATATTTT. It encodes CASSTRQGAGNTIYF.

The V call is TRBV6-5, the J call TRBJ1-6; TRBD1 agrees at 9 bases. Germline V gene data show CDR1 as MNHEY and CDR2 as SVGAGI. The CDR3 consists of 14 residues. J lost 7 bases, V lost 6 bases, and 4 bases had no gene match. CDR3 sequence (DNA): TGTGCCAGCAGGTCCGGGACAGGGAATTCACCCCTCCACTTT. It specifies CASRSGTGNSPLHF.

J is TRBJ1-1 and V is TRBV7-7; D unresolved. Germline V lookup: CDR1 SSHAT, CDR2 FNYEAQ (reference sequence). V lost 2 bases, J lost 1 base, and 5 bases lay in between. This CDR3 contains 13 residues. The chain's CDR3 is CASSLKANTEAFF. DNA of the CDR3: TGTGCCAGCAGCTTAAAAGCGAACACTGAAGCTTTCTTT.

The genes are TRBV6-1 and TRBJ1-2; no clear D gene. Germline V lookup: CDR1 MNHNS, CDR2 SASEGT. The V and J ends lost 3 bases and 8 bases respectively, with 13 bases between them. The CDR3 runs 13 residues. CDR3 nucleotides: TGTGCCAGCAGTGACCCTGGGGAGGAAGGCTACACCTTC. As protein: CASSDPGEEGYTF.

This chain joins TRBV28 and TRBJ1-1, with D unresolved. Germline lookup yields CDR1 MDHEN and CDR2 SYDVKM. The V end was cut by 4 bases, the J end by 11 bases, with 17 bases between. CDR3 length: 13 amino acids. CDR3 in amino acids: CASSSPERAWAFF. For the CDR3, the DNA is TGTGCCAGCAGTTCCCCCGAGAGGGCTTGGGCTTTCTTT.

This sequence joins TRBV24-1 and TRBJ2-5, with TRBD1 matching over 10 bases. Germline-derived CDR1 and CDR2 are KGHDR and SFDVKD. With 6 bases clipped from V and 2 bases from J, the junction kept 14 bases outside the gene matches. CDR3 size: 18 residues. CDR3 bases: TGTGCCACCAGTTCCATCCAATTCAGGGACAGGGGACAAGAGACCCAGTACTTC. Protein sequence: CATSSIQFRDRGQETQYF.

The rearrangement links TRBV29-1 to TRBJ2-5, with 8 nucleotides matching TRBD1. Unmatched junction bases numbered 1, after V lost 6 bases and J lost 1 base. The CDR3 length is 12 residues. CDR1 is SQVTM and CDR2 is ANQGSEA in the germline V gene. The CDR3 DNA sequence: TGCAGCGTCACAGGGGGCCAAGAGACCCAGTACTTC. It yields the protein CSVTGGQETQYF.

This rearrangement joins TRBV9 to TRBJ1-1, with TRBD1 matching 7 bases. This CDR3 has 14 residues. The germline CDR1 and CDR2 sequences are SGDLS and YYNGEE. Losses at the gene ends were 3 bases for V and 0 bases for J; bases not matched to a gene: 2. The CDR3 nucleotides read TGTGCCAGCAGCGCGGGACAGCTGAACACTGAAGCTTTCTTT. Protein product: CASSAGQLNTEAFF.

This chain links TRBV14 with TRBJ2-1; 8 nucleotides match TRBD2. V was clipped by 1 base and J by 3 bases; unmatched bases: 5. Germline CDR1 and CDR2: SGHDN and FVKESK. This CDR3 has 16 amino acids. The CDR3 DNA follows: TGTGCCAGCAGCCAAGTCGGGGGGGTATTCTACAATGAGCAGTTCTTC. Encoded protein: CASSQVGGVFYNEQFF. Filled out from reference TRBV14 and TRBJ2-1, the complete variable domain reads EAGVTQFPSHSVIEKGQTVTLRCDPISGHDNLYWYRRVMGKEIKFLLHFVKESKQDESGMPNNRFLAERTGGTYSTLKVQPAELEDSGVYFCASSQVGGVFYNEQFFGPGTRLTVL.

The chain employs TRBV19 and TRBJ2-1; maybe TRBD1 (6 bases). The CDR3 length is 14 residues. V gave up 5 bases and J gave up 10 bases, with 18 bases separating them. Germline lookup yields CDR1 LNHDA and CDR2 SQIVND (reference sequence). Here the CDR3 reads CASSGTRGFSEQFF. The CDR3 DNA sequence: TGTGCCAGTAGTGGGACAAGAGGATTCTCGGAGCAGTTCTTC.

The chain links TRBV20-1 to TRBJ2-7, with D perhaps matching TRBD1 (5 bases). The V gene lost 3 bases and the J gene lost 2 bases, with 11 bases spanning the gap. This CDR3 has 13 residues. Germline assignment: CDR1 DFQATT and CDR2 SNEGSKA (reference sequence). The DNA for the CDR3 is TGCAGTGCTAGTGGCGGCAGGGCCTACGAGCAGTACTTC. Protein sequence: CSASGGRAYEQYF.

The rearrangement joins TRBV20-1 to TRBJ2-7; no reliable D call. The V gene lost 3 bases and the J gene lost 3 bases, with 6 bases spanning the gap. The germline V gene has CDR1 DFQATT and CDR2 SNEGSKA (reference sequence). CDR3 size: 11 residues. For the CDR3, the DNA is TGCAGTGCTAGCTCGGGCTACGAGCAGTACTTC. This encodes CSASSGYEQYF.

The genes are TRBV3-1 (or the pseudogene TRBV3-2) and TRBJ1-6; D remains unclear. Germline CDR1 reads LGHDT; CDR2 reads YNNKEL (reference sequence). Between the trimmed V and J ends, which lost 6 bases and 0 bases, there was a span of 12 bases. The CDR3 has 16 amino acids. The CDR3 DNA follows: TGTGCCAGCAGAGACGCAAGGAGCTCCTATAATTCACCCCTCCACTTT. Its protein product is CASRDARSSYNSPLHF.

The chain is built from TRBV28 and TRBJ1-1; possibly TRBD1 for D (5 bases). Germline loops: CDR1 MDHEN, CDR2 SYDVKM. The CDR3 is 14 residues long. The V gene lost 5 bases and the J gene lost 7 bases, with 17 bases spanning the gap. The CDR3 DNA reads TGTGCCAGCAGTACCTTGACCCCGGGGGGTGAAGCTTTCTTT. Translated: CASSTLTPGGEAFF.

As regards this clone: Other DNA sequences from this sample encode an identical CDR3 as well. CDR3 nucleotides: TGTGCCTCGAGAACCGGGAACCAAGAGACCCAGTACTTC. This codes for CASRTGNQETQYF. V and J are TRBV19 and TRBJ2-5; tentatively, D is TRBD2 (5 bases). This CDR3 has 13 residues. Between the trimmed V and J ends, which lost 11 bases and 0 bases, there was a span of 13 bases. Germline CDR1 is LNHDA and CDR2 is SQIVND (reference sequence).

The chain carries TRBV11-2 and TRBJ2-7; 11 bases line up with TRBD2. Germline trimming cut 5 bases from V and 3 bases from J; bases unmatched to any gene: 6. This CDR3 comprises 15 residues. The V gene's germline CDR1 is SGHAT and CDR2 FQNNGV. CDR3 sequence reads: CASSQTLAGGYEQYF. The CDR3 DNA sequence: TGTGCCAGCAGCCAGACCCTAGCGGGAGGCTACGAGCAGTACTTC.

The chain combines TRBV28 with TRBJ1-2; D is uncertain. The germline CDR1 and CDR2 sequences are MDHEN and SYDVKM. This CDR3 comprises 13 residues. V was pared by 3 bases and J by 4 bases, with 9 bases between. The CDR3 bases are TGTGCCAGCAGTTTCATACGAGCCTATGGCTACACCTTC. Encoded protein: CASSFIRAYGYTF.

There are a few counts of this clone. The V call is TRBV28, the J call TRBJ1-5; the match to TRBD1 covers 9 bases. Losses at the gene ends were 5 bases for V and 7 bases for J; bases not matched to a gene: 6. Germline CDR1 is MDHEN and CDR2 is SYDVKM. This CDR3 is built from 14 residues. In DNA, the CDR3 is TGTGCCAGCAGTGCCGGACAGGGGAGCCAGCCCCAGCATTTT. This encodes CASSAGQGSQPQHF.

The genes are TRBV24-1 and TRBJ1-2; TRBD1 agrees at 7 bases. The CDR3 is made up of 14 amino acids. Germline CDR1 is KGHDR and CDR2 is SFDVKD. Trimming cost V 1 base and J 7 bases; bases outside gene matches: 5. The CDR3 DNA reads as TGTGCCACCAGTGATTTCGACAGGGCTACTGGCTACACCTTC. Translating gives CATSDFDRATGYTF.